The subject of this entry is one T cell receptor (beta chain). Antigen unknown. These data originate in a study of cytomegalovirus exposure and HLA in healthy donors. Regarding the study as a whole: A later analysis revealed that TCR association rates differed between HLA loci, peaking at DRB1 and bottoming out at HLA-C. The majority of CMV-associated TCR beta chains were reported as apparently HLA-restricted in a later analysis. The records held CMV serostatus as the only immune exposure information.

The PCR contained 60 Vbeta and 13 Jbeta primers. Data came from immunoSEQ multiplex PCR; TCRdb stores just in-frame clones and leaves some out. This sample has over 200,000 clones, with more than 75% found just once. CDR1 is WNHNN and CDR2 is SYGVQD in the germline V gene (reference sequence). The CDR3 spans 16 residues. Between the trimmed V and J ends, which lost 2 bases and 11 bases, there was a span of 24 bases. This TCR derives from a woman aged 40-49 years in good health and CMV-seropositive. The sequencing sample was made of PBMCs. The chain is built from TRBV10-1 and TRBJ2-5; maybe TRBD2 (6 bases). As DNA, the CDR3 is TGCGCCAGCAGTGAGAATGAAGGGACTGGGGGTACGAGGCAGTACTTC. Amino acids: CASSENEGTGGTRQYF.